Listed below are T cell receptor beta chains from one sample, sequenced in a study of shared clonotypes between healthy human individuals. Repertoires were generated with immunoSEQ multiplex PCR, while TCRdb's copy carries only in-frame clones and drops some. Of some 2,000,000 clones listed, 85% to 95% are singletons. Sequenced: naive CD8+ T cells sorted from blood. These receptors all come from a man aged 18 to 29 in good health. Both conserved end residues are part of each CDR3. Each record gives: D gene, V gene, J gene, clone size, CDR3 protein, CDR3 DNA. A D gene is named only where the DNA matches it firmly. Where a row states a size, it is once, few, many or the class of an expanded clone; other rows omit it.

D gene: TRBD2
V gene: TRBV5-4
J gene: TRBJ2-7
clone size: NA
CDR3 protein: CASSFSGETIYEQYF
CDR3 DNA: TGTGCCAGCAGCTTTAGCGGGGAAACCATCTACGAGCAGTACTTC

D gene: NA
V gene: TRBV28
J gene: TRBJ2-1
clone size: NA
CDR3 protein: CASRWGANEQFF
CDR3 DNA: TGTGCCAGCAGATGGGGGGCTAATGAGCAGTTCTTC

D gene: NA
V gene: TRBV5-4
J gene: TRBJ2-7
clone size: NA
CDR3 protein: CASSPTGTYEQYF
CDR3 DNA: TGTGCCAGCAGCCCGACGGGAACCTACGAGCAGTACTTC

D gene: TRBD1
V gene: TRBV5-6
J gene: TRBJ2-7
clone size: once
CDR3 protein: CASSSRDSLEQYF
CDR3 DNA: TGTGCCAGCAGCTCCCGGGACAGCCTCGAGCAGTACTTC

D gene: NA
V gene: TRBV6-5
J gene: TRBJ1-1
clone size: NA
CDR3 protein: CASSYPRVSEAFF
CDR3 DNA: TGTGCCAGCAGTTACCCGCGGGTTTCTGAAGCTTTCTTT

D gene: NA
V gene: TRBV5-1
J gene: TRBJ2-7
clone size: NA
CDR3 protein: CASSLTDSYEQYF
CDR3 DNA: TGCGCCAGCAGCTTGACAGACTCCTACGAGCAGTACTTC

D gene: TRBD1
V gene: TRBV6-5
J gene: TRBJ2-7
clone size: NA
CDR3 protein: CASSYGTGTGPYEQYF
CDR3 DNA: TGTGCCAGCAGTTACGGAACCGGGACAGGGCCCTACGAGCAGTACTTC

D gene: NA
V gene: TRBV13
J gene: TRBJ2-7
clone size: NA
CDR3 protein: CASSHKDYEQYF
CDR3 DNA: TGTGCCAGCAGCCACAAGGACTACGAGCAGTACTTC

D gene: NA
V gene: TRBV9
J gene: TRBJ2-1
clone size: NA
CDR3 protein: CASSVDGGREQFF
CDR3 DNA: TGTGCCAGCAGCGTAGACGGGGGACGTGAGCAGTTCTTC

D gene: TRBD2
V gene: TRBV4-3
J gene: TRBJ2-1
clone size: once
CDR3 protein: CASSQERSGRIYNEQFF
CDR3 DNA: TGCGCCAGCAGCCAAGAGCGCAGCGGGAGGATCTACAATGAGCAGTTCTTC

D gene: NA
V gene: TRBV5-1
J gene: TRBJ2-1
clone size: NA
CDR3 protein: CASSEFNEQFF
CDR3 DNA: TGCGCCAGCAGCGAATTCAATGAGCAGTTCTTC

D gene: TRBD1
V gene: TRBV7-2
J gene: TRBJ2-7
clone size: NA
CDR3 protein: CASSEAGTGGHEQYF
CDR3 DNA: TGTGCCAGCAGCGAAGCGGGGACAGGGGGCCACGAGCAGTACTTC

D gene: TRBD1
V gene: TRBV5-8
J gene: TRBJ1-5
clone size: NA
CDR3 protein: CASSLIGQANQPQHF
CDR3 DNA: TGTGCCAGCAGCTTGATTGGACAGGCCAATCAGCCCCAGCATTTT

D gene: NA
V gene: TRBV7-9
J gene: TRBJ2-5
clone size: NA
CDR3 protein: CASSLLDWEETQYF
CDR3 DNA: TGTGCCAGCAGCTTACTAGATTGGGAAGAGACCCAGTACTTC

D gene: NA
V gene: TRBV5-1
J gene: TRBJ2-7
clone size: NA
CDR3 protein: CASSLTETYEQYF
CDR3 DNA: TGCGCCAGCAGCTTAACGGAAACCTACGAGCAGTACTTC

D gene: NA
V gene: TRBV7-6
J gene: TRBJ2-1
clone size: NA
CDR3 protein: CASSLGKGRAGEQFF
CDR3 DNA: TGTGCCAGCAGCTTAGGTAAAGGCCGGGCGGGTGAGCAGTTCTTC

D gene: NA
V gene: TRBV5-6
J gene: TRBJ1-1
clone size: NA
CDR3 protein: CASSLNLFGRDDEAFF
CDR3 DNA: TGTGCCAGCAGCTTGAACTTATTTGGACGGGACGATGAAGCTTTCTTT

D gene: NA
V gene: TRBV6-5
J gene: TRBJ2-1
clone size: NA
CDR3 protein: CASSYPPNEQFF
CDR3 DNA: TGTGCCAGCAGTTACCCCCCAAATGAGCAGTTCTTC

D gene: NA
V gene: TRBV6-8
J gene: TRBJ1-4
clone size: NA
CDR3 protein: CASSPIQGGNEKLFF
CDR3 DNA: TGTGCCAGCAGTCCCATACAGGGAGGAAATGAAAAACTGTTTTTT

D gene: NA
V gene: TRBV5-3
J gene: TRBJ1-2
clone size: NA
CDR3 protein: CARSSDPPNGYGYTF
CDR3 DNA: TGTGCCAGAAGCTCGGATCCCCCTAACGGCTATGGCTACACCTTC

D gene: TRBD2
V gene: TRBV9
J gene: TRBJ2-2
clone size: NA
CDR3 protein: CASSVELAENTGELFF
CDR3 DNA: TGTGCCAGCAGCGTAGAACTAGCGGAGAACACCGGGGAGCTGTTTTTT

D gene: NA
V gene: TRBV25-1
J gene: TRBJ1-2
clone size: NA
CDR3 protein: CASSEGGTYGYTF
CDR3 DNA: TGTGCCAGCAGTGAGGGAGGTACCTATGGCTACACCTTC

D gene: NA
V gene: TRBV7-6
J gene: TRBJ2-3
clone size: NA
CDR3 protein: CASSPRPASTTFGDTQYF
CDR3 DNA: TGTGCCAGCAGCCCGCGGCCGGCTAGCACGACTTTTGGAGATACGCAGTATTTT

D gene: NA
V gene: TRBV7-9
J gene: TRBJ2-1
clone size: NA
CDR3 protein: CASSLPLRPDEQFF
CDR3 DNA: TGTGCCAGCAGCTTACCGTTAAGGCCCGATGAGCAGTTCTTC

D gene: NA
V gene: TRBV19
J gene: TRBJ2-7
clone size: NA
CDR3 protein: CASSPYSGYEQYF
CDR3 DNA: TGTGCCAGTAGTCCGTATTCCGGCTACGAGCAGTACTTC

D gene: NA
V gene: TRBV15
J gene: TRBJ2-4
clone size: once
CDR3 protein: CATSGLDVGAKNIQYF
CDR3 DNA: TGTGCCACCAGCGGGCTAGACGTCGGCGCCAAAAACATTCAGTACTTC

D gene: NA
V gene: TRBV6-6
J gene: TRBJ1-1
clone size: NA
CDR3 protein: CASSSRTAEAFF
CDR3 DNA: TGTGCCAGCAGTTCCAGGACAGCAGAAGCTTTCTTT

D gene: TRBD1
V gene: TRBV10-3
J gene: TRBJ1-1
clone size: NA
CDR3 protein: CAIRDGQENTEAFF
CDR3 DNA: TGTGCCATCAGGGACGGACAGGAGAACACTGAAGCTTTCTTT

D gene: TRBD1
V gene: TRBV6-1
J gene: TRBJ2-7
clone size: once
CDR3 protein: CASSEAGGFNEQYF
CDR3 DNA: TGTGCCAGCAGTGAAGCAGGGGGCTTCAACGAGCAGTACTTC

D gene: TRBD1
V gene: TRBV7-6
J gene: TRBJ2-7
clone size: NA
CDR3 protein: CASSFSGQGYEQYF
CDR3 DNA: TGTGCCAGCAGCTTCTCGGGACAGGGTTACGAGCAGTACTTC

D gene: TRBD2
V gene: TRBV9
J gene: TRBJ2-1
clone size: NA
CDR3 protein: CASSVVGGVYDNEQFF
CDR3 DNA: TGTGCCAGCAGCGTAGTCGGGGGGGTCTACGACAATGAGCAGTTCTTC

D gene: NA
V gene: TRBV5-4
J gene: TRBJ2-3
clone size: NA
CDR3 protein: CASSFRLGFEGDTQYF
CDR3 DNA: TGTGCCAGCAGCTTTAGGTTGGGGTTCGAGGGGGATACGCAGTATTTT

D gene: NA
V gene: TRBV5-4
J gene: TRBJ2-7
clone size: NA
CDR3 protein: CASSSHNGQYF
CDR3 DNA: TGTGCCAGCAGCTCCCATAACGGGCAGTACTTC

D gene: TRBD1
V gene: TRBV4-3
J gene: TRBJ1-1
clone size: NA
CDR3 protein: CASSRGTVATEAFF
CDR3 DNA: TGCGCCAGCAGCCGAGGGACAGTAGCAACTGAAGCTTTCTTT

D gene: NA
V gene: TRBV2
J gene: TRBJ2-7
clone size: NA
CDR3 protein: CASSPTPSEQYF
CDR3 DNA: TGTGCCAGCAGTCCGACCCCCTCCGAGCAGTACTTC

D gene: NA
V gene: TRBV6-1
J gene: TRBJ1-3
clone size: NA
CDR3 protein: CASSGATFSGNTIYF
CDR3 DNA: TGTGCCAGCAGTGGAGCTACCTTCTCTGGAAACACCATATATTTT

D gene: TRBD2
V gene: TRBV19
J gene: TRBJ2-7
clone size: NA
CDR3 protein: CASSTGTSYEQYF
CDR3 DNA: TGTGCCAGTAGTACTGGGACTAGCTACGAGCAGTACTTC

D gene: NA
V gene: TRBV30
J gene: TRBJ2-1
clone size: few
CDR3 protein: CAWSDDADEQFF
CDR3 DNA: TGTGCCTGGAGTGACGACGCGGATGAGCAGTTCTTC

D gene: TRBD1
V gene: TRBV13
J gene: TRBJ1-1
clone size: NA
CDR3 protein: CASSLRTGGWTEAFF
CDR3 DNA: TGTGCCAGCAGCCTTCGGACAGGGGGCTGGACTGAAGCTTTCTTT

D gene: TRBD1
V gene: TRBV7-9
J gene: TRBJ2-5
clone size: NA
CDR3 protein: CASSARQGAVETQYF
CDR3 DNA: TGTGCCAGCAGCGCCAGACAGGGGGCGGTTGAGACCCAGTACTTC

D gene: TRBD1
V gene: TRBV14
J gene: TRBJ2-1
clone size: NA
CDR3 protein: CASSQQDRGQNEQFF
CDR3 DNA: TGTGCCAGCAGCCAACAGGACAGGGGGCAGAATGAGCAGTTCTTC

D gene: TRBD1
V gene: TRBV25-1
J gene: TRBJ1-1
clone size: NA
CDR3 protein: CASSEGTVLVNTEAFF
CDR3 DNA: TGTGCCAGCAGTGAAGGGACAGTACTCGTGAACACTGAAGCTTTCTTT

D gene: NA
V gene: TRBV19
J gene: TRBJ1-6
clone size: NA
CDR3 protein: CASNPGTSSYNSPLHF
CDR3 DNA: TGTGCCAGTAATCCTGGGACCAGCTCCTATAATTCACCCCTCCACTTT

D gene: TRBD2
V gene: TRBV4-3
J gene: TRBJ2-1
clone size: NA
CDR3 protein: CASSHPGTSGRHEQFF
CDR3 DNA: TGCGCCAGCAGCCACCCCGGGACTAGCGGGAGACATGAGCAGTTCTTC

D gene: NA
V gene: TRBV7-9
J gene: TRBJ1-6
clone size: NA
CDR3 protein: CASSPTESSYNSPLHF
CDR3 DNA: TGTGCCAGCAGCCCTACAGAGAGCTCCTATAATTCACCCCTCCACTTT

D gene: NA
V gene: TRBV27
J gene: TRBJ2-2
clone size: NA
CDR3 protein: CASSLSRTQANTGELFF
CDR3 DNA: TGTGCCAGCAGTTTATCACGGACTCAAGCGAACACCGGGGAGCTGTTTTTT

D gene: TRBD1
V gene: TRBV6-1
J gene: TRBJ2-7
clone size: NA
CDR3 protein: CASRNRGPSYEQYF
CDR3 DNA: TGTGCCAGCAGAAATAGGGGGCCCTCCTACGAGCAGTACTTC

D gene: TRBD1
V gene: TRBV11-2
J gene: TRBJ1-2
clone size: NA
CDR3 protein: CASSLGQGAQGYTF
CDR3 DNA: TGTGCCAGCAGCTTAGGCCAGGGGGCTCAGGGCTACACCTTC

D gene: TRBD2
V gene: TRBV5-1
J gene: TRBJ2-3
clone size: NA
CDR3 protein: CASSLPWAGTSGGAAIDTQYF
CDR3 DNA: TGCGCCAGCAGCTTACCCTGGGCCGGGACTAGCGGGGGGGCCGCAATAGATACGCAGTATTTT

D gene: TRBD1
V gene: TRBV9
J gene: TRBJ2-7
clone size: NA
CDR3 protein: CASSVDQGQGYEQYF
CDR3 DNA: TGTGCCAGCAGCGTGGATCAGGGACAGGGGTACGAGCAGTACTTC

D gene: TRBD2
V gene: TRBV5-1
J gene: TRBJ2-1
clone size: NA
CDR3 protein: CASSLEGTRGLSSYNEQFF
CDR3 DNA: TGCGCCAGCAGCTTGGAAGGGACTAGGGGACTGAGCTCCTACAATGAGCAGTTCTTC

D gene: TRBD1
V gene: TRBV4-1
J gene: TRBJ1-5
clone size: NA
CDR3 protein: CASSQERTGNQPQHF
CDR3 DNA: TGCGCCAGCAGCCAAGAGAGGACAGGGAACCAGCCCCAGCATTTT